This TCR beta chain was identified during a study of T cell responses to AZD1222 COVID-19 vaccine. Comments on this clone: The antigen remains undetermined.

Regarding the study as a whole: As reported, nearly half of all spike-specific TCRs target variant regions that are unmutated. Repertoire collection took place solely once the T cell response had peaked.

Method: immunoSEQ multiplex PCR; TCRdb's copy keeps in-frame clones and lacks some. This sample carries 150,000 to 180,000 clones, about 88% of them seen once, and the ten largest clones take less than 3.5%. This CDR3 comprises 13 residues. CDR1 and CDR2 (germline): SGHTA, FQGNSA. With 2 bases clipped from V and 7 bases from J, the junction kept 2 bases outside the gene matches. Sequencing was performed on peripheral blood, taken on day 0 of AZD1222 vaccination. This sequence originates from an adult in good health. V and J are TRBV7-2 and TRBJ2-1; the match to TRBD1 covers 7 bases. CDR3: CASSLTGANEQFF. The CDR3 nucleotides read TGTGCCAGCAGCTTAACAGGGGCGAATGAGCAGTTCTTC.